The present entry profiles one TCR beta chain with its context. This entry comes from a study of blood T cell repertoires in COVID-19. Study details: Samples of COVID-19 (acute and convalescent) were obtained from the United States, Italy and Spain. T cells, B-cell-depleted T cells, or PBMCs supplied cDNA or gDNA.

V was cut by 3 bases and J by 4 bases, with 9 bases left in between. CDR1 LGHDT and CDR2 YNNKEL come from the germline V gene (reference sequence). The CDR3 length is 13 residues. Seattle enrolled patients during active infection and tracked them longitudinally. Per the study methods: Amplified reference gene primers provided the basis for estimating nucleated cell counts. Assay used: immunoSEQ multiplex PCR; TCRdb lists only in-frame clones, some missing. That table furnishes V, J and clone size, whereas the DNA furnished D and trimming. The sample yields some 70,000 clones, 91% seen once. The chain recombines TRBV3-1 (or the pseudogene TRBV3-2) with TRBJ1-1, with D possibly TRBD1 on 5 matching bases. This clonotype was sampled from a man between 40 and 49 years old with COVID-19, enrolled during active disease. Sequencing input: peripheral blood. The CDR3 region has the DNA TGTGCCAGCAGCCAGGGGGGGGGCACTGAAGCTTTCTTT. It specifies CASSQGGGTEAFF.